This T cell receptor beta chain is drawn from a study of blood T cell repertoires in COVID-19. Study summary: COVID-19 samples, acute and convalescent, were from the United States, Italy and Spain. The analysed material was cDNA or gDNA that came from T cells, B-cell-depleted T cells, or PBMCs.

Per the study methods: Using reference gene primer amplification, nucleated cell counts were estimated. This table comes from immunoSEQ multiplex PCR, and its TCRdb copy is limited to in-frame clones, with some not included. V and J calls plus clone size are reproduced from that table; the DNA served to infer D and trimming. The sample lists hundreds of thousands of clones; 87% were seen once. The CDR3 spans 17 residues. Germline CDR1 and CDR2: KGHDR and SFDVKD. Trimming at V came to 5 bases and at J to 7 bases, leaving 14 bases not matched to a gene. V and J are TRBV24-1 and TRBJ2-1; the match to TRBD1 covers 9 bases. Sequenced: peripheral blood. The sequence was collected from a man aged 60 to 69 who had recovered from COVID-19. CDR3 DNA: TGTGCCACCAGTGGGAACTCCGGGACAGGGCCGTTGAATGAGCAGTTCTTC. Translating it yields CATSGNSGTGPLNEQFF.